The 13 T cell receptor beta chains in this list originate from one sample, sequenced in a study of identical twins. TCRdb reprocessed the 5' RACE reads via MiXCR and lists one record per CDR3 protein. Of a few hundred thousand distinct CDR3 sequences in the sample, 9% to 10% were seen once. This sample also belongs to another study, concerning yellow fever vaccine responses in identical twins.

Sequencing used PBMCs. Every receptor here comes from a woman younger than 35 in good health.

This clonotype came up many times. The CDR3 protein is CASSLGDTGELFF. In DNA, the CDR3 is TGTGCCAGCAGTTTGGGAGACACCGGGGAGCTGTTTTTT. The V and J genes are TRBV12-3 or TRBV12-4 and TRBJ2-2; possible D gene TRBD2, 5 bases. This CDR3 comprises 13 residues. V lost 3 bases and J lost 3, with 5 bases in between.

This clonotype was counted only a few times. The chain carries TRBV2 and TRBJ1-1; D is uncertain. Per the germline V gene, CDR1 is SNHLY and CDR2 is FYNNEI. The CDR3 loop spans 15 amino acids. Trimming pared 6 bases from V and 0 bases from J, leaving 14 bases between. In nucleotides, the CDR3 is TGTGCCAGCAGAGCGGACGGTTTCATGAACACTGAAGCTTTCTTT. Protein: CASRADGFMNTEAFF.

This clonotype has a handful of counts. J is TRBJ2-5 and V is TRBV12-3 or TRBV12-4, with D perhaps matching TRBD1 (6 bases). Deletions cut 4 bases from V and 3 bases from J, with 12 bases between. This CDR3 has 14 residues. CDR3 bases: TGTGCCAGCAGTTCCTCAGACAGGAAAGAGACCCAGTACTTC. Translated: CASSSSDRKETQYF.

This clonotype was seen a few times. V usage is TRBV2 and J usage is TRBJ2-1; D is unclear. The CDR3 contains 14 residues. In germline, CDR1 is SNHLY, CDR2 FYNNEI. V lost 1 base, J lost 3 bases, and 7 bases lay in between. This chain's CDR3 is CASSEVLVYNEQFF. The CDR3, as DNA: TGTGCCAGCAGTGAAGTGCTAGTCTACAATGAGCAGTTCTTC.

The rearrangement uses TRBV10-2 and TRBJ1-5, with 10 bases identical to TRBD1. Germline CDR1 and CDR2: WSHSY and SAAADI. The CDR3 loop spans 14 amino acids. Unmatched junction bases numbered 6, after V lost 6 bases and J lost 7 bases. The CDR3 coding sequence is TGCGCCAGCAGCCCTGACAGGGGGCGACAGCCCCAGCATTTT. It codes for CASSPDRGRQPQHF.

This clonotype was detected only a few times. The CDR3 here is CASSGRKSTDTQYF. CDR3 DNA sequence: TGTGCCAGTTCGGGAAGGAAGAGCACAGATACGCAGTATTTT. The chain is built from TRBV19 and TRBJ2-3; possible D gene TRBD2, 5 bases. CDR3 size: 14 residues. Germline V CDR1 and CDR2: LNHDA, SQIVND (reference sequence). V lost 8 bases and J lost 0, with 12 bases in between.

This clonotype was counted a few times. The chain links TRBV4-3 to TRBJ2-7, with D possibly TRBD2 on 5 matching bases. This CDR3 is built from 17 residues. The germline gives CDR1 LGHNA, CDR2 YSLEER. V was cut by 4 bases and J by 0 bases, with 19 bases left in between. The CDR3 protein is CASSPSLNSGSSYEQYF. DNA for the CDR3: TGCGCCAGCAGCCCCTCCCTGAATTCGGGGAGCTCCTACGAGCAGTACTTC.

The sample holds a few counts of this clonotype. The chain links TRBV29-1 to TRBJ2-2; D gene ambiguous. V was pared by 7 bases and J by 7 bases, with 22 bases between. Germline V CDR1 and CDR2: SQVTM, ANQGSEA. This CDR3 has 15 residues. CDR3 residues: CSAQGKGMGIGELFF. The CDR3 nucleotides are TGCAGCGCTCAAGGGAAAGGAATGGGGATCGGGGAGCTGTTTTTT.

The chain joins TRBV4-1 to TRBJ2-7, with 7 nucleotides matching TRBD2. Trimming removed 1 base from V and 5 bases from J; junction bases left unmatched: 8. CDR3 length: 15 residues. Germline loops: CDR1 MGHRA, CDR2 YSYEKL. CDR3 region: CASSQGRWEGNEQYF. CDR3 sequence (DNA): TGCGCCAGCAGCCAAGGTCGGTGGGAGGGCAACGAGCAGTACTTC.

This chain joins TRBV4-1 and TRBJ2-5; 10 nucleotides align to TRBD2. CDR1 MGHRA and CDR2 YSYEKL come from the germline V gene. V dropped 1 base and J dropped 6; count of bases not matched to a gene: 8. The CDR3 runs to 16 residues. CDR3 DNA: TGCGCCAGCAGCCAAGCTGCTAGCGGGAGTGGGCAGACCCAGTACTTC. Its protein product is CASSQAASGSGQTQYF.

This clonotype has a handful of counts. The chain recombines TRBV6-5 with TRBJ2-3; D unclear. The germline CDR1 and CDR2 sequences are MNHEY and SVGAGI. V dropped 2 bases and J dropped 2 bases, with 8 bases sitting between them. The CDR3 runs 14 residues. The CDR3 protein is CASSYGSDTDTQYF. The CDR3 DNA sequence: TGTGCCAGCAGTTACGGGTCAGACACAGATACGCAGTATTTT.

About this clonotype itself: One junction end disagrees with the germline gene, perhaps due to a read error. V gene TRBV7-2 combines with J gene TRBJ2-7; TRBD2 matches at 13 bases. The germline CDR1 and CDR2 sequences are SGHTA and FQGNSA. The length of the CDR3 is 14 residues. CDR3 bases: TGTGCCAGCAGCCTCGGACTAGCGGGAGTCGAGAAGTACTTC. The encoded protein is CASSLGLAGVEKYF. Together with reference TRBV7-2 and TRBJ2-7, the CDR3 gives the full variable domain: GAGVSQSPSNKVTEKGKDVELRCDPISGHTALYWYRQSLGQGLEFLIYFQGNSAPDKSGLPSDRFSAERTGGSVSTLTIQRTQQEDSAVYLCASSLGLAGVEKYFGPGTRLTVT.

This clonotype came up a few times. The chain employs TRBV12-5 and TRBJ1-3, with D hard to call. This CDR3 spans 16 amino acids. Between the trimmed V and J ends, which lost 5 bases and 5 bases, there was a span of 19 bases. CDR1 and CDR2 (germline): LGHNT, FRNRAP. The CDR3 DNA follows: TGTGCTAGTGGTCCCGACGCCGTTCCTGGGAGAAACACCATATATTTT. Residues: CASGPDAVPGRNTIYF.